The sequence of this T cell receptor beta chain was determined in a study of identical twins' blood T cells. This clonotype was found a few times. TCRdb re-derived calls from the 5' RACE reads in MiXCR, one entry per CDR3 protein. The sample shows 350,000 to 400,000 distinct CDR3 sequences, more than 25% of them seen only once. Trimming took 1 base from V and 11 from J, leaving 18 bases between them. The CDR3 length is 15 residues. Germline CDR1 is LGHDT and CDR2 is YNNKEL (reference sequence). The clonotype originates from a woman aged 18 to 55 in good health. V is TRBV3-1 and J is TRBJ1-5; D unresolved. Sequenced material: PBMCs. The CDR3 here is CASSQGAAWRAAQHF. CDR3 DNA sequence: TGTGCCAGCAGCCAAGGGGCAGCGTGGCGAGCGGCCCAGCATTTT. The full variable domain, its missing parts supplied by reference TRBV3-1 and TRBJ1-5, is DTAVSQTPKYLVTQMGNDKSIKCEQNLGHDTMYWYKQDSKKFLKIMFSYNNKELIINETVPNRFSPKSPDKAHLNLHINSLELGDSAVYFCASSQGAAWRAAQHFGDGTRLSIL.